This TCR beta chain was obtained from a study of blood T cell repertoires in COVID-19. Study-level background: The United States, Italy and Spain were the sources of the acute and convalescent COVID-19 samples.

Germline lookup yields CDR1 LGHDT and CDR2 YNNKEL (reference sequence). The CDR3 has 15 amino acids. With V trimmed by 3 bases and J by 9 bases, 9 bases remained unmatched. This table comes from immunoSEQ multiplex PCR, and its TCRdb copy is limited to in-frame clones, with some not included. The sample has about 410,000 clones; 75% to 90% are singletons. Sequenced input: peripheral blood. The TCR was taken from a woman aged 35 to 49 with COVID-19, enrolled during active disease. This chain links TRBV3-1 (or the pseudogene TRBV3-2) with TRBJ2-1; 9 nucleotides agree with TRBD2. CDR3 nucleotides: TGTGCCAGCAGCCATCTCCCGGGACTAGCAATTGAGCAGTTCTTC. Protein product: CASSHLPGLAIEQFF.